Shown below are 21 T cell receptor beta chains from a single sample sequenced in a study of a mutant IDH1 vaccine in newly diagnosed glioma. The time point: week 35, safety follow-up. What each vaccine dose contained was 300 ug of mutant IDH1 20-mer peptide, accompanied by topical imiquimod. Their antigen targets remain unknown. The data were produced by immunoSEQ multiplex PCR, yet TCRdb's version contains in-frame clones alone and is incomplete. The sample shows 60,000 to 65,000 clones, roughly 79% of them seen only once. Sequenced here: PBMCs, sampled from a glioma patient whose treatment included an IDH1 peptide vaccine. These receptors originate from a man aged 40-49 years with glioma.

This clone appeared a single time. J is TRBJ2-7 and V is TRBV19; 10 nucleotides line up with TRBD2. V shed 5 bases, J shed 3 bases, and the junction held 7 bases outside the gene matches. Looked up from germline, CDR1 is LNHDA and CDR2 is SQIVND (reference sequence). This CDR3 has 15 residues. CDR3 in amino acids: CASSALAGGSYEQYF. Here the CDR3 DNA reads TGTGCCAGTAGTGCCTTAGCGGGAGGTAGCTACGAGCAGTACTTC.

The chain has TRBV4-2 and TRBJ2-3; a weak D match, TRBD2 (6 bases). With 0 bases removed from V and 2 bases from J, the gap between germline ends came to 15 bases. The germline V gene encodes CDR1 LGHNA and CDR2 YNFKEQ. This CDR3 has 17 amino acids. CDR3 amino acids: CASSQDEVGGLTDTQYF. The CDR3 DNA reads TGTGCCAGCAGCCAAGATGAGGTCGGGGGTCTCACAGATACGCAGTATTTT.

CDR3 residues: CASSPIVRPDRASDTQYF. The CDR3, as DNA: TGTGCCAGCTCACCAATTGTACGTCCGGACAGGGCATCAGATACGCAGTATTTT. This chain uses TRBV18 with TRBJ2-3, with 8 bases lining up with TRBD1. V lost 2 bases, J lost 4 bases, and 14 bases stayed unmatched. The V gene's germline CDR1 is KGHSH and CDR2 LQKENI. The CDR3 is 18 amino acids.

The CDR3 loop reads CASSSHRGAAYNEQFF. In DNA form, the CDR3 reads TGTGCCAGCAGCTCCCACCGGGGGGCCGCCTACAATGAGCAGTTCTTC. V is TRBV9 and J is TRBJ2-1, with D possibly matching TRBD2 (7 bases). CDR3 length: 16 residues. Per germline, CDR1 SGDLS and CDR2 YYNGEE. V was cut by 4 bases and J by 2 bases, with 16 bases left in between.

The chain recombines TRBV4-2 with TRBJ2-4; D is uncertain. Between the trimmed V and J ends, which lost 0 bases and 8 bases, there was a span of 2 bases. The germline V gene encodes CDR1 LGHNA and CDR2 YNFKEQ. This CDR3 comprises 11 residues. CDR3 protein: CASSQDDIQYF. The CDR3, as DNA: TGTGCCAGCAGCCAAGATGACATTCAGTACTTC.

This sequence joins TRBV5-1 and TRBJ2-5, with D possibly being TRBD1 or TRBD2 (5 bases each). Germline values: CDR1 SGHRS, CDR2 YFSETQ. The CDR3 extends over 14 amino acids. V was pared by 2 bases and J by 5 bases, with 13 bases between. This chain's CDR3 is CASSFGGGQETQYF. Written as DNA, the CDR3 is TGCGCCAGCAGCTTCGGTGGGGGTCAGGAGACCCAGTACTTC.

The chain links TRBV7-3 to TRBJ2-1; a possible D gene is TRBD1 (5 bases). Germline-derived CDR1 and CDR2 are SGHTA and FQGTGA. The CDR3 extends over 15 amino acids. Between the trimmed V and J ends, which lost 4 bases and 0 bases, there was a span of 10 bases. CDR3 amino acids: CASSSGLSSYNEQFF. As DNA, the CDR3 is TGTGCCAGCAGCTCAGGGCTCAGCTCCTACAATGAGCAGTTCTTC. Using reference TRBV7-3 and TRBJ2-1 for the parts outside the CDR3, the full variable domain is GAGVSQTPSNKVTEKGKYVELRCDPISGHTALYWYRQSLGQGPEFLIYFQGTGAADDSGLPNDRFFAVRPEGSVSTLKIQRTERGDSAVYLCASSSGLSSYNEQFFGPGTRLTVL.

The CDR3 region has the DNA TGTGCCAGCAGCCGAAGGGACAGGGGCACAGATACGCAGTATTTT. It specifies CASSRRDRGTDTQYF. V gene TRBV5-4 combines with J gene TRBJ2-3, with 9 bases aligning to TRBD1. The CDR3 spans 15 residues. The germline V gene encodes CDR1 SGHNT and CDR2 YYREEE (reference sequence). The J segment lost 1 base and the V segment lost 4 bases, leaving 4 bases of the junction unmatched.

V usage is TRBV21-1 and J usage is TRBJ1-3. TRBV21-1 is assigned pseudogene status. There are 15 residues in the CDR3. CDR3 sequence: CASSKASGTGNTIYF. CDR3 nucleotide sequence: TGTGCCAGCAGCAAAGCGTCGGGGACTGGAAACACCATATATTTT.

V usage is TRBV13 and J usage is TRBJ2-5; D call uncertain. Trimming stripped 2 bases from V and 4 bases from J, with 8 bases between. The CDR3 totals 13 residues. CDR1 is PRHDT and CDR2 is FYEKMQ in the germline V gene (reference sequence). CDR3 sequence: CASSLFDGETQYF. The CDR3 nucleotides read TGTGCCAGCAGCTTATTCGACGGAGAGACCCAGTACTTC.

The chain carries TRBV5-8 and TRBJ2-7; 11 nucleotides match TRBD1. With V trimmed by 0 bases and J by 3 bases, 14 bases remained unmatched. CDR3 length equals 19 residues. Germline values: CDR1 SGHTS, CDR2 YDEGEE. CDR3 DNA sequence: TGTGCCAGCAGCTTGGCCCCCCGAGGATCCGGGACAGGGGGCTACGAGCAGTACTTC. Protein product: CASSLAPRGSGTGGYEQYF.

This sequence joins TRBV4-2 and TRBJ2-5; TRBD2 matches 10 bases. CDR1 LGHNA and CDR2 YNFKEQ come from the germline V gene. CDR3 length: 20 residues. Germline trimming cut 2 bases from V and 0 bases from J; bases unmatched to any gene: 15. The CDR3 bases are TGTGCCAGCAGCCAAACATTTCGGCTAGCGGGGGCCTCTTACCAAGAGACCCAGTACTTC. This gives the protein CASSQTFRLAGASYQETQYF.

V and J are TRBV7-2 and TRBJ2-7, with 7 bases matching TRBD1. The CDR3 length is 15 residues. Germline V gene sequence: CDR1 SGHTA, CDR2 FQGNSA. The V segment lost 3 bases and the J segment 2 bases; nucleotides outside the gene matches: 7. CDR3 sequence (DNA): TGTGCCAGCAGCTTTCGACAGGGACCTACCTACGAGCAGTACTTC. Protein: CASSFRQGPTYEQYF.

The chain uses TRBV9 and TRBJ2-3, with 10 bases lining up with TRBD2. The ends lost 0 bases at V and 3 bases at J; junction bases unmatched: 4. This CDR3 has 16 amino acids. Per germline, CDR1 SGDLS and CDR2 YYNGEE. CDR3 sequence (DNA): TGTGCCAGCAGCGTAGCGGCTAGCGGGAGAACAGATACGCAGTATTTT. It translates to CASSVAASGRTDTQYF. Full variable domain (missing parts from reference TRBV9 and TRBJ2-3): DSGVTQTPKHLITATGQRVTLRCSPRSGDLSVYWYQQSLDQGLQFLIQYYNGEERAKGNILERFSAQQFPDLHSELNLSSLELGDSALYFCASSVAASGRTDTQYFGPGTRLTVL.

The count of this clone is one. The rearrangement links TRBV18 to TRBJ1-2; no clear D gene. This CDR3 has 12 amino acids. CDR1 KGHSH and CDR2 LQKENI come from the germline V gene. V lost 3 bases, J lost 5 bases, and 7 bases lay in between. The CDR3 is CASSPTEYGYTF. The CDR3 bases are TGTGCCAGCTCACCGACGGAGTATGGCTACACCTTC.

V and J are TRBV5-4 and TRBJ2-7; 9 bases fit TRBD2. V lost 0 bases, J lost 3 bases, and 4 bases stayed unmatched. The CDR3 loop spans 15 amino acids. CDR1 SGHNT and CDR2 YYREEE come from the germline V gene (reference sequence). CDR3 in DNA: TGTGCCAGCAGCTTGGCCGGACTAGCGAACTACGAGCAGTACTTC. Amino acids: CASSLAGLANYEQYF.

V usage is TRBV2 and J usage is TRBJ2-7; D possibly corresponds to TRBD1 (5 bases). The germline V and J ends were trimmed by 3 bases and 6 bases, with 15 bases remaining between them. Germline assignment: CDR1 SNHLY and CDR2 FYNNEI. This CDR3 has 14 residues. In DNA, the CDR3 is TGTGCCAGCAGTGATCCGGCCAGGGCGGTCGAGCAGTACTTC. Its translation is CASSDPARAVEQYF. Full variable domain (missing parts from reference TRBV2 and TRBJ2-7): EPEVTQTPSHQVTQMGQEVILRCVPISNHLYFYWYRQILGQKVEFLVSFYNNEISEKSEIFDDQFSVERPDGSNFTLKIRSTKLEDSAMYFCASSDPARAVEQYFGPGTRLTVT.

The rearrangement uses TRBV14 and TRBJ2-5; D assignment may be TRBD1 or TRBD2 (5 bases each). The DNA end lines up better with TRBJ2-7; the J call may be wrong. Germline V gene data show CDR1 as SGHDN and CDR2 as FVKESK. The CDR3 contains 14 residues. The CDR3 coding sequence is TGTGCCAGCAGCCAGGGGGTTCGGAGCTACGAGCAGTACTTC. Amino acid sequence: CASSQGVRSYEQYF.

The chain is built from TRBV7-2 and TRBJ2-5, with 11 bases that match TRBD2. CDR3 length: 16 amino acids. From germline, CDR1 is SGHTA and CDR2 FQGNSA. J lost 1 base, V lost 6 bases, and 7 bases had no gene match. CDR3 sequence reads: CASSLRLAGIQETQYF. The CDR3 region has the DNA TGTGCCAGCAGTCTTCGACTAGCGGGGATCCAAGAGACCCAGTACTTC. Full variable domain (missing parts from reference TRBV7-2 and TRBJ2-5): GAGVSQSPSNKVTEKGKDVELRCDPISGHTALYWYRQSLGQGLEFLIYFQGNSAPDKSGLPSDRFSAERTGGSVSTLTIQRTQQEDSAVYLCASSLRLAGIQETQYFGPGTRLLVL.

The chain is built from TRBV9 and TRBJ1-2; 9 positions agree with TRBD1. The germline gives CDR1 SGDLS, CDR2 YYNGEE. The CDR3 totals 14 residues. V trimming: 3 bases; J trimming: 5 bases; junction bases outside the gene matches: 5. For the CDR3, the DNA is TGTGCCAGCAGCGGCCGGGACAGGGAATATGGCTACACCTTC. Residues: CASSGRDREYGYTF. The entire variable domain, with the rest obtained from reference TRBV9 and TRBJ1-2, is as follows: DSGVTQTPKHLITATGQRVTLRCSPRSGDLSVYWYQQSLDQGLQFLIQYYNGEERAKGNILERFSAQQFPDLHSELNLSSLELGDSALYFCASSGRDREYGYTFGSGTRLTVV.

V gene TRBV5-4 combines with J gene TRBJ2-5; TRBD2 matches at 13 bases. CDR1 SGHNT and CDR2 YYREEE come from the germline V gene (reference sequence). V lost 4 bases and J lost 3; bases outside the gene matches: 6. The CDR3 runs 16 residues. The CDR3 loop reads CASSGTSGGAEETQYF. The CDR3 coding sequence is TGTGCCAGCAGCGGTACTAGCGGGGGGGCAGAAGAGACCCAGTACTTC. The variable domain in full, with the rest retrieved from reference TRBV5-4 and TRBJ2-5, is ETGVTQSPTHLIKTRGQQVTLRCSSQSGHNTVSWYQQALGQGPQFIFQYYREEENGRGNFPPRFSGLQFPNYSSELNVNALELDDSALYLCASSGTSGGAEETQYFGPGTRLLVL.